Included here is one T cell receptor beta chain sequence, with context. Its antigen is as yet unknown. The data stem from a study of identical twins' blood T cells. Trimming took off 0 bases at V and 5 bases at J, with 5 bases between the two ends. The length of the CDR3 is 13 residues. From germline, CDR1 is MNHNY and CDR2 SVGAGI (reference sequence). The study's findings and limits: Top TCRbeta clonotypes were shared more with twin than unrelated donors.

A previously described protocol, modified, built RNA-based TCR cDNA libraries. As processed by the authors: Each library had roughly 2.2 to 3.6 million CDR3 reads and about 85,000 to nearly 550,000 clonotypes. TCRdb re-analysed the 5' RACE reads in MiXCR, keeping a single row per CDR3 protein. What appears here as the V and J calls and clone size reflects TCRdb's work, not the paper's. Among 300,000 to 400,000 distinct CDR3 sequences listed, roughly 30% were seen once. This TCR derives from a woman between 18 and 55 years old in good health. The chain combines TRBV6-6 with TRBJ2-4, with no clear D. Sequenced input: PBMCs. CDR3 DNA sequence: TGTGCCAGCAGTTACTCAGATGAAAACATTCAGTACTTC. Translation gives CASSYSDENIQYF.